This T cell receptor beta chain derives from a study of post-analysis software for immune sequencing data. Study findings and constraints: Multiple sclerosis patients had significantly lower normalized Chao1 diversity than controls. Among 5 or 6 TRBV segments more frequent in patients than controls were TRBV5-6, TRBV5-1 and TRBV20-1.

Per the germline V gene, CDR1 is MNHEY and CDR2 is SVGAGI. Trimming left V 2 bases short and J 3 bases short, with 20 bases between. The CDR3 covers 19 residues. As regards this clonotype: Antigen: not known.

Unique molecular identifiers were present in the TCR beta cDNA libraries. cDNA molecules numbering some 500,000 came from approximately 0.91 to 9.4 million T cells. TCRdb ran MiXCR on the PCR reads and lists one entry per CDR3 protein. This table has 350,000 to 450,000 distinct CDR3 sequences, 30% to 45% appearing once. Input material: blood. This chain links TRBV6-5 with TRBJ1-6; TRBD1 might be the D (6 bases). The sequence was collected from a girl between 5 and 17 years old with multiple sclerosis. CDR3 sequence reads: CASSYRRGAGVIYNSPLHF. CDR3 coding DNA: TGTGCCAGCAGTTACCGAAGAGGGGCAGGGGTTATCTATAATTCACCCCTCCACTTT.